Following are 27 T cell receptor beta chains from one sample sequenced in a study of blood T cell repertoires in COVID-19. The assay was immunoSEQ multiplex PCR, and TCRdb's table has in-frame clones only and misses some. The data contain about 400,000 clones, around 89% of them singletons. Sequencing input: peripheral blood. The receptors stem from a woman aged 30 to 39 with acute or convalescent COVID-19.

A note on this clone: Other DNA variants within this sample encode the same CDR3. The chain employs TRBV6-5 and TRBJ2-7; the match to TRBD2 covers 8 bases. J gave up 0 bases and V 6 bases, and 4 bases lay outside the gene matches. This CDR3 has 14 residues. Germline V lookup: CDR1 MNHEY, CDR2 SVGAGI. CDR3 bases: TGTGCCAGCAGCCTGGCGGGGGGCTCCTACGAGCAGTACTTC. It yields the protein CASSLAGGSYEQYF.

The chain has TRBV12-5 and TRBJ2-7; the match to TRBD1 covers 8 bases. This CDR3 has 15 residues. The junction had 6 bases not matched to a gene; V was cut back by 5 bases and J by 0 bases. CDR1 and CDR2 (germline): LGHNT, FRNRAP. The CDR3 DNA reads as TGTGCTAGTGGTCCAGGGACAGGCTACTCCTACGAGCAGTACTTC. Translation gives CASGPGTGYSYEQYF.

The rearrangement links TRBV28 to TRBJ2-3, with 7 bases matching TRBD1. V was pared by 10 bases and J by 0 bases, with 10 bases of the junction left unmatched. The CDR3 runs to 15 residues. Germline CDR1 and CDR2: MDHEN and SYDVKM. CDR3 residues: CATKGTDLSTDTQYF. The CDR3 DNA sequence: TGTGCCACCAAGGGGACAGACCTTAGCACAGATACGCAGTATTTT.

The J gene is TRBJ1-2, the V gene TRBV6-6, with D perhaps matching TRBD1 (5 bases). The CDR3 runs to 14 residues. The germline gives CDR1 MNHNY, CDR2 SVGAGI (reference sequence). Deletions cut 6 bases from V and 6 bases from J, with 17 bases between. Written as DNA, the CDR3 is TGTGCCAGCAGAACTAGCGGGGCAGAAAATGGCTACACCTTC. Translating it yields CASRTSGAENGYTF.

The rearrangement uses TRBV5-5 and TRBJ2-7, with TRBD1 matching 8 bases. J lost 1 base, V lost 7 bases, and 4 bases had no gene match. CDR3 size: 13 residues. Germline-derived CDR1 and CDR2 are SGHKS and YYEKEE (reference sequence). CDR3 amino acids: CASGGQESYEQYF. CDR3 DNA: TGTGCCAGCGGGGGACAGGAATCCTACGAGCAGTACTTC.

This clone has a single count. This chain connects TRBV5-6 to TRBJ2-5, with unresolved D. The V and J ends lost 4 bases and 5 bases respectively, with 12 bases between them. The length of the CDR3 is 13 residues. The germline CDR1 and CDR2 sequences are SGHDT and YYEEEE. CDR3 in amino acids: CASSPVAEETQYF. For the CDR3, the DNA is TGTGCCAGCAGCCCGGTGGCGGAGGAGACCCAGTACTTC.

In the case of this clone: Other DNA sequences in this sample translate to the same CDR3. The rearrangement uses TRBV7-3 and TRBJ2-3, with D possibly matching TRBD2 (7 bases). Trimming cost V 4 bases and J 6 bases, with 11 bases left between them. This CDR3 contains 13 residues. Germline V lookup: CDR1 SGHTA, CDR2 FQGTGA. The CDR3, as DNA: TGTGCCAGCAGCTCAAGGGGGGGTGATACGCAGTATTTT. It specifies CASSSRGGDTQYF. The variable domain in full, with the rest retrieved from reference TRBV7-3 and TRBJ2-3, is GAGVSQTPSNKVTEKGKYVELRCDPISGHTALYWYRQSLGQGPEFLIYFQGTGAADDSGLPNDRFFAVRPEGSVSTLKIQRTERGDSAVYLCASSSRGGDTQYFGPGTRLTVL.

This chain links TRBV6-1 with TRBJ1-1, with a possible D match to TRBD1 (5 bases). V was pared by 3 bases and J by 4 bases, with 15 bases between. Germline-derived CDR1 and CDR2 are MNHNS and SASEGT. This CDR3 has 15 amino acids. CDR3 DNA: TGTGCCAGCAGTGATAAGGGGAACATGGGCACTGAAGCTTTCTTT. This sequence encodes CASSDKGNMGTEAFF.

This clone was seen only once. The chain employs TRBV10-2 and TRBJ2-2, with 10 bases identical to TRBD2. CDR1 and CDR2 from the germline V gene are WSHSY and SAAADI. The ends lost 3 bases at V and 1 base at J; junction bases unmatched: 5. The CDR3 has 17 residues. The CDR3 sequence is CASSDPSGGWNTGELFF. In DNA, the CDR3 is TGCGCCAGCAGTGACCCTAGCGGGGGCTGGAACACCGGGGAGCTGTTTTTT.

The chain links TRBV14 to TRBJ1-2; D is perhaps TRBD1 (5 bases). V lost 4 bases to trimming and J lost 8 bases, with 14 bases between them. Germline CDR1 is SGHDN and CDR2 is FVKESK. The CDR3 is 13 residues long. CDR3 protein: CASSPGRVYGYTF. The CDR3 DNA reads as TGTGCCAGCAGCCCCGGCAGGGTATACGGCTACACCTTC. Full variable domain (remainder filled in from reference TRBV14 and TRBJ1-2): EAGVTQFPSHSVIEKGQTVTLRCDPISGHDNLYWYRRVMGKEIKFLLHFVKESKQDESGMPNNRFLAERTGGTYSTLKVQPAELEDSGVYFCASSPGRVYGYTFGSGTRLTVV.

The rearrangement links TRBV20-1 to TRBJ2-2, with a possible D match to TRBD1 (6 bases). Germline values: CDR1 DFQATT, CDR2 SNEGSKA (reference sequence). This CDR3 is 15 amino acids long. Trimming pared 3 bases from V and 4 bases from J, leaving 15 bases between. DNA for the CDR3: TGCAGTGCTAGTTTTGGGGGCGTAAGCACCGGGGAGCTGTTTTTT. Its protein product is CSASFGGVSTGELFF.

The DNA of the CDR3 is TGTGCCAGCTCAGAAACCGGGGGTGGCCCTGGGGCCAACGTCCTGACTTTC. It translates to CASSETGGGPGANVLTF. V usage is TRBV18 and J usage is TRBJ2-6, with D possibly being TRBD2 (6 bases). Germline CDR1 and CDR2: KGHSH and LQKENI. The CDR3 is 17 residues long. Trimming pared 5 bases from V and 2 bases from J, leaving 16 bases between.

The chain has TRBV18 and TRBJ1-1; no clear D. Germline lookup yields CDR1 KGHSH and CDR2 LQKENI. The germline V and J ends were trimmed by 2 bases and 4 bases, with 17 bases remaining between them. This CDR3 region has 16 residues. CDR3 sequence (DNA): TGTGCCAGCTCACCAGGCCTGCCGCGGGAGTTCACTGAAGCTTTCTTT. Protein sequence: CASSPGLPREFTEAFF. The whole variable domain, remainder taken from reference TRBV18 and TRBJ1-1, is NAGVMQNPRHLVRRRGQEARLRCSPMKGHSHVYWYRQLPEEGLKFMVYLQKENIIDESGMPKERFSAEFPKEGPSILRIQQVVRGDSAAYFCASSPGLPREFTEAFFGQGTRLTVV.

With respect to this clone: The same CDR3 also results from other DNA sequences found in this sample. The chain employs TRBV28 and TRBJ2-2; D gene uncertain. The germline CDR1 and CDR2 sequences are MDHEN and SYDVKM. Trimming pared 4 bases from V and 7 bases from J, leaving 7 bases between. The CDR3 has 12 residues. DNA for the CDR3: TGTGCCAGCAGTTACAGTGGCGGGGAGCTGTTTTTT. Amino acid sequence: CASSYSGGELFF.

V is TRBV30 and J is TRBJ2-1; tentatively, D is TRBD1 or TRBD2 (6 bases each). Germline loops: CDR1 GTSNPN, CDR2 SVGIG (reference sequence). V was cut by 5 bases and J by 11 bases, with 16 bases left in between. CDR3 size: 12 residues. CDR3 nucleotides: TGTGCCTGGGGGGGGCAGATAGGCAAGCAGTTCTTC. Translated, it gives CAWGGQIGKQFF.

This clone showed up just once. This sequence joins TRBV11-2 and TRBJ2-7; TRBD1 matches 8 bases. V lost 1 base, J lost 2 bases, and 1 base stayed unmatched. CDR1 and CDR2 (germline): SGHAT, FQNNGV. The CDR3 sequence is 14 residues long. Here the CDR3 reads CASSLGDRTYEQYF. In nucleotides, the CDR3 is TGTGCCAGCAGCTTAGGGGACAGGACCTACGAGCAGTACTTC.

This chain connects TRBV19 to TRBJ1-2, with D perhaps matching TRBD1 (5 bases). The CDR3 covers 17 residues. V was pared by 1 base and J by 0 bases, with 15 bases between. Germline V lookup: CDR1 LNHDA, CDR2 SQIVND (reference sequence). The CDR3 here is CASSIGGTSGTNYGYTF. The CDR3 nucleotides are TGTGCCAGTAGTATAGGGGGCACTTCAGGGACTAACTATGGCTACACCTTC.

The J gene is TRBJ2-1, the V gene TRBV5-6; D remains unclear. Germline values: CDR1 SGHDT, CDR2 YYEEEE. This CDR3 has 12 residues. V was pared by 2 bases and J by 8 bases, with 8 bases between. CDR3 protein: CASSLAFDEQFF. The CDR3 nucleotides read TGTGCCAGCAGCTTAGCCTTCGATGAGCAGTTCTTC.

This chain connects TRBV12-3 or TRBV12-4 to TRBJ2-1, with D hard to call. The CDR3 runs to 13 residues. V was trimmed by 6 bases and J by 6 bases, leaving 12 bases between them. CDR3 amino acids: CASRPNVVNEQFF. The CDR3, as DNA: TGTGCCAGCAGACCTAACGTGGTCAATGAGCAGTTCTTC.

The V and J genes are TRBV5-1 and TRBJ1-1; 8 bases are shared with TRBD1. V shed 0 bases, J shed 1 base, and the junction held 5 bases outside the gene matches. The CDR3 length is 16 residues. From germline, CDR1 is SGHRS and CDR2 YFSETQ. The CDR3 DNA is TGCGCCAGCAGCTTGGCCGTGACAGGGGCGAACACTGAAGCTTTCTTT. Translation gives CASSLAVTGANTEAFF. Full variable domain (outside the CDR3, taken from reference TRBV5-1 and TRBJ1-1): KAGVTQTPRYLIKTRGQQVTLSCSPISGHRSVSWYQQTPGQGLQFLFEYFSETQRNKGNFPGRFSGRQFSNSRSEMNVSTLELGDSALYLCASSLAVTGANTEAFFGQGTRLTVV.

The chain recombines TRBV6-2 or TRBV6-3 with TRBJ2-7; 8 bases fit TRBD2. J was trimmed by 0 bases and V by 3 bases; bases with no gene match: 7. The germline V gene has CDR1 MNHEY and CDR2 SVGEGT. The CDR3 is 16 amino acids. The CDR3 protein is CASSYGPSGFSYEQYF. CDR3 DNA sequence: TGTGCCAGCAGTTATGGGCCTAGCGGGTTCTCCTACGAGCAGTACTTC.

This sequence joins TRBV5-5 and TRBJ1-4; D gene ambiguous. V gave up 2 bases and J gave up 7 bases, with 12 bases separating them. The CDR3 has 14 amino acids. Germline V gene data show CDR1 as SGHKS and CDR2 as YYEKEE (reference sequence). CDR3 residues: CASSFSGEGEKLFF. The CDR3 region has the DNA TGTGCCAGCAGCTTCTCCGGGGAAGGTGAAAAACTGTTTTTT.

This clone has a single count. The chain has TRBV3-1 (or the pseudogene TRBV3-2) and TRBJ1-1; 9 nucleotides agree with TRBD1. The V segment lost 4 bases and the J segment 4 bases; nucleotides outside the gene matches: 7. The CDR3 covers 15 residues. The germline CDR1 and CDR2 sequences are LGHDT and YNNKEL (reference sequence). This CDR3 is CASSPGTGRGTEAFF. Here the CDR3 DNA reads TGTGCCAGCAGCCCTGGGACAGGGAGGGGCACTGAAGCTTTCTTT.

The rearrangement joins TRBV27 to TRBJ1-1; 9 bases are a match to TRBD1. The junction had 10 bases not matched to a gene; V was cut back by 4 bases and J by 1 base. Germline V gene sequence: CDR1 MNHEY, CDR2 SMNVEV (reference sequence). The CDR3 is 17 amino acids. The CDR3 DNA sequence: TGTGCCAGCAGTTCACAGGGGGCTGGGGATAAGAACACTGAAGCTTTCTTT. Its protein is CASSSQGAGDKNTEAFF.

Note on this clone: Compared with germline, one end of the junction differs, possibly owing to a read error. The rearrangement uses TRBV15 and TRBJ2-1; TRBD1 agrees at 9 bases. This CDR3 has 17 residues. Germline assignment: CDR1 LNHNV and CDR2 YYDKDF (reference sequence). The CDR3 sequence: CATSSLVGTGPYNEQFF. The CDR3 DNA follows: TGTGCCACCAGCAGTCTAGTCGGGACAGGGCCCTATAATGAGCAGTTCTTC. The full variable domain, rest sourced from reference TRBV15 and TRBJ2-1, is DAMVIQNPRYQVTQFGKPVTLSCSQTLNHNVMYWYQQKSSQAPKLLFHYYDKDFNNEADTPDNFQSRRPNTSFCFLDIRSPGLGDTAMYLCATSSLVGTGPYNEQFFGPGTRLTVL.

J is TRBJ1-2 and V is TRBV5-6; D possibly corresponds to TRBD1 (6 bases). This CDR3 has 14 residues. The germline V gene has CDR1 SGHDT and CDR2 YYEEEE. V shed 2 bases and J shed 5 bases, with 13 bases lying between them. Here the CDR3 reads CASSLGDTSYGYTF. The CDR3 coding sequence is TGTGCCAGCAGCTTAGGGGACACCTCTTATGGCTACACCTTC.

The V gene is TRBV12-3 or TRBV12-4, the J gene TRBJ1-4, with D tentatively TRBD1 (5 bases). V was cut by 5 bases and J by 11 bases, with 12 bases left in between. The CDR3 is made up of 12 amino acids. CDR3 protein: CASSDGGRKLFF. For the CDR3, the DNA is TGTGCCAGCAGTGACGGGGGTCGGAAACTGTTTTTT.